The 27 T cell receptor beta chains given below trace back to one sample, sequenced in a study of read filtering for tumor transcriptome and immune sequencing. The library was built from roughly 400 ng RNA with molecular barcoded adaptors for alpha/delta and beta/gamma chains. TCRdb analysed the reads with MiXCR anew, one entry per CDR3 protein. Seen here are 40,000 or so distinct CDR3 sequences, 10% to 15% observed once, and the top ten hold around 28%. Sample: a population of CD138-negative cells sorted from bone marrow. Every receptor here comes from a donor aged 40 or older with multiple myeloma.

This clonotype was picked up many times. The chain uses TRBV29-1 and TRBJ2-3, with a possible D match to TRBD2 (6 bases). There are 12 residues in the CDR3. In germline, CDR1 is SQVTM, CDR2 ANQGSEA. Trimming shortened V by 6 bases and J by 2 bases, and 9 bases separated the two germline ends. CDR3 nucleotide sequence: TGCAGCGTGGGACTGGCCACAGATACGCAGTATTTT. Its translation is CSVGLATDTQYF.

This clonotype was recorded many times. The chain uses TRBV20-1 and TRBJ2-1; 7 bases fit TRBD2. V gave up 0 bases and J gave up 0 bases; unmatched junction bases: 5. The germline V gene has CDR1 DFQATT and CDR2 SNEGSKA (reference sequence). The CDR3 extends over 16 amino acids. The CDR3 DNA reads TGCAGTGCTAGAGATATTGGCGGGAGCTCCTACAATGAGCAGTTCTTC. Translation gives CSARDIGGSSYNEQFF.

There are many counts of this clonotype. The V and J genes are TRBV3-1 and TRBJ1-1; perhaps TRBD1 as D (5 bases). The CDR3 is made up of 14 amino acids. The V end was cut by 1 base, the J end by 5 bases, with 11 bases between. Germline CDR1 is LGHDT and CDR2 is YNNKEL (reference sequence). CDR3 residues: CASSQGLGGTEAFF. The CDR3 DNA reads as TGTGCCAGCAGCCAAGGTTTGGGGGGGACTGAAGCTTTCTTT.

By frequency in the sample, this clonotype is medium-sized (0.01 to 0.1%). The chain employs TRBV30 and TRBJ2-1, with D unresolved. Germline CDR1 is GTSNPN and CDR2 is SVGIG (reference sequence). The CDR3 is 11 amino acids. Trimming cost V 0 bases and J 10 bases, with 7 bases left between them. CDR3 loop: CAWSVQREQFF. The CDR3 bases are TGTGCCTGGAGTGTACAGAGAGAGCAGTTCTTC.

This clonotype was counted at least ten times. The chain couples TRBV29-1 to TRBJ2-1, with D perhaps TRBD1 (5 bases). Germline V gene lookup returns CDR1 SQVTM and CDR2 ANQGSEA. V lost 2 bases and J lost 10, with 18 bases in between. The CDR3 totals 14 residues. CDR3: CSVEKWGLAQEQFF. CDR3 bases: TGCAGCGTTGAAAAGTGGGGCTTAGCACAGGAGCAGTTCTTC.

The sample holds many counts of this clonotype. The gene calls are TRBV13 and TRBJ2-1; TRBD2 matches 10 bases. CDR1 is PRHDT, CDR2 FYEKMQ, per germline (reference sequence). The CDR3 is made up of 19 amino acids. J lost 6 bases, V lost 2 bases, and 16 bases had no gene match. CDR3 region: CASSLTKLAGAPPVNEQFF. CDR3 DNA sequence: TGTGCCAGCAGCTTAACCAAGCTAGCGGGAGCGCCACCGGTCAATGAGCAGTTCTTC.

The rearrangement links TRBV6-5 to TRBJ2-1, with 8 bases identical to TRBD2. The CDR3 loop spans 16 amino acids. The germline CDR1 and CDR2 sequences are MNHEY and SVGAGI. The J segment lost 8 bases and the V segment lost 5 bases, leaving 14 bases of the junction unmatched. The CDR3 spells CASSTPLREGRDEQFF. The DNA of the CDR3 is TGTGCCAGCAGTACACCTCTCCGGGAGGGCCGTGATGAGCAGTTCTTC.

This clonotype was counted many times. The genes are TRBV30 and TRBJ2-7, with D tentatively TRBD1 (6 bases). CDR1 is GTSNPN and CDR2 is SVGIG in the germline V gene (reference sequence). Trimming pared 6 bases from V and 0 bases from J, leaving 15 bases between. This CDR3 region has 14 residues. CDR3 sequence reads: CACPGHPNSYEQYF. The DNA of the CDR3 is TGTGCCTGCCCGGGACACCCAAACTCCTACGAGCAGTACTTC.

Details on this clonotype: It is likely a read error: a sequence one base away is far more abundant. The CDR3 is CASSYLNEQCF. The CDR3 DNA reads as TGTGCCAGCAGTTACCTTAATGAGCAGTGCTTC. The chain recombines TRBV6-6 with TRBJ2-1; the D is unclear. The CDR3 sequence is 11 residues long. CDR1 and CDR2 (germline): MNHNY, SVGAGI (reference sequence).

This clonotype has ten or more counts. The rearrangement joins TRBV4-1 to TRBJ2-1; D unresolved. Germline CDR1 reads MGHRA; CDR2 reads YSYEKL. V lost 4 bases to trimming and J lost 13 bases, with 17 bases between them. The CDR3 is made up of 13 amino acids. In nucleotides, the CDR3 is TGCGCCAGCAGCCCCGACTCAAACAAGGGACAGTTCTTC. As protein: CASSPDSNKGQFF.

Only a few counts were recorded for this clonotype. This sequence joins TRBV28 and TRBJ2-1, with 7 bases aligning to TRBD2. Germline loops: CDR1 MDHEN, CDR2 SYDVKM. The CDR3 has 14 amino acids. V lost 9 bases and J lost 0; bases outside the gene matches: 5. The CDR3 DNA is TGTGCCAGTTTAGGGACTATCTCCTACAATGAGCAGTTCTTC. Translated: CASLGTISYNEQFF.

At least ten counts were recorded for this clonotype. This chain uses TRBV29-1 with TRBJ2-7; TRBD1 is a possible D gene (6 bases). V was shortened by 1 base and J by 2 bases, with 12 bases between the two germline ends. Per germline, CDR1 SQVTM and CDR2 ANQGSEA. CDR3 length: 14 residues. CDR3 DNA sequence: TGCAGCGTTGAAGCAGGGGCGAACCCCTACGAGCAGTACTTC. Its protein product is CSVEAGANPYEQYF.

V gene TRBV5-1 combines with J gene TRBJ2-2; TRBD2 matches 8 bases. The V segment lost 2 bases and the J segment 6 bases; nucleotides outside the gene matches: 9. Looked up from germline, CDR1 is SGHRS and CDR2 is YFSETQ. This CDR3 contains 16 residues. CDR3 residues: CASSFSAGAGAGELFF. The CDR3 nucleotides are TGCGCCAGCAGCTTTTCGGCGGGAGCGGGGGCCGGGGAGCTGTTTTTT.

This clonotype was counted many times. This chain connects TRBV7-9 to TRBJ2-5; unclear D gene. Germline V gene sequence: CDR1 SEHNR, CDR2 FQNEAQ (reference sequence). This CDR3 is built from 11 residues. V lost 3 bases, J lost 2 bases, and 1 base lay in between. The CDR3, as DNA: TGTGCCAGCAGCTTGCAAGAGACCCAGTACTTC. Protein sequence: CASSLQETQYF.

On this clonotype: It is likely a read error: a sequence one base away is far more abundant. The chain uses TRBV5-5 and TRBJ2-1, with TRBD1 matching 9 bases. Trimming took 5 bases from V and 6 from J; bases not matched to a gene: 12. CDR1 and CDR2 from the germline V gene are SGHKS and YYEKEE (reference sequence). The CDR3 length is 16 residues. CDR3 in amino acids: CASRKPGTGHSNEQFF. CDR3 nucleotide sequence: TGTGCCAGCAGAAAACCGGGGACAGGGCACTCCAATGAGCAGTTCTTC.

This clonotype has a count of ten or more. This chain connects TRBV12-3 or TRBV12-4 to TRBJ2-7; maybe TRBD1 (5 bases). The CDR3 consists of 12 residues. V dropped 8 bases and J dropped 0 bases, with 8 bases sitting between them. The CDR3 loop is CASQTDSYEQYF. The CDR3 DNA reads as TGTGCCAGCCAGACAGACTCCTACGAGCAGTACTTC.

This clonotype was counted many times. The chain is built from TRBV29-1 and TRBJ2-7; maybe TRBD1 (5 bases). Germline V gives CDR1 SQVTM, CDR2 ANQGSEA. The V gene lost 4 bases and the J gene lost 5 bases, with 12 bases spanning the gap. This CDR3 contains 12 residues. The CDR3 here is CSVGRAAHEQYF. Here the CDR3 DNA reads TGCAGCGTTGGCAGGGCTGCCCACGAGCAGTACTTC.

This clonotype occurred many times. The genes are TRBV28 and TRBJ2-1, with TRBD1 matching over 8 bases. The CDR3 is 14 residues long. Germline trimming cut 5 bases from V and 7 bases from J; bases unmatched to any gene: 7. Germline V gene lookup returns CDR1 MDHEN and CDR2 SYDVKM. Here the CDR3 DNA reads TGTGCCAGCAGTCTCCGACAGGGGAAAAATGAGCAGTTCTTC. It yields the protein CASSLRQGKNEQFF.

This clonotype was seen at least ten times. This rearrangement joins TRBV20-1 to TRBJ1-6; D gene uncertain. This CDR3 has 12 residues. V lost 3 bases, J lost 13 bases, and 13 bases lay in between. The V gene's germline CDR1 is DFQATT and CDR2 SNEGSKA (reference sequence). The CDR3 is CSASTAGFPLHF. The CDR3 DNA follows: TGCAGTGCTAGCACGGCGGGTTTTCCCCTCCACTTT.

This clonotype was found many times. This sequence joins TRBV19 and TRBJ2-1, with 7 bases identical to TRBD2. Per the germline V gene, CDR1 is LNHDA and CDR2 is SQIVND (reference sequence). This CDR3 is 16 amino acids long. After removal of 7 bases from V and 3 bases from J, the junction contained 12 bases not matched to a gene. The chain's CDR3 is CASTEVGREYYNEQFF. The DNA of the CDR3 is TGTGCCAGTACCGAAGTTGGGCGGGAGTACTACAATGAGCAGTTCTTC. Looking up the rest from reference TRBV19 and TRBJ2-1 gives the full variable domain: DGGITQSPKYLFRKEGQNVTLSCEQNLNHDAMYWYRQDPGQGLRLIYYSQIVNDFQKGDIAEGYSVSREKKESFPLTVTSAQKNPTAFYLCASTEVGREYYNEQFFGPGTRLTVL.

This clonotype was found many times. This sequence joins TRBV7-9 and TRBJ2-5; 9 bases map to TRBD2. The germline V gene has CDR1 SEHNR and CDR2 FQNEAQ (reference sequence). With V trimmed by 5 bases and J by 1 base, 8 bases remained unmatched. The CDR3 consists of 16 residues. CDR3 amino acids: CASSPTGTSPQETQYF. In DNA form, the CDR3 reads TGTGCCAGCAGCCCCACCGGGACTAGCCCCCAAGAGACCCAGTACTTC.

This clonotype was found many times. The chain joins TRBV5-5 to TRBJ2-1; maybe TRBD1 (5 bases). This CDR3 is 14 amino acids long. Trimming took off 2 bases at V and 6 bases at J, with 12 bases between the two ends. Germline CDR1 SGHKS, CDR2 YYEKEE (reference sequence). The DNA of the CDR3 is TGTGCCAGCAGCTTCGCGACAGTCGGCAATGAGCAGTTCTTC. Amino acids: CASSFATVGNEQFF.

This clonotype was observed many times. The genes are TRBV24-1 and TRBJ2-1, with 8 bases that match TRBD2. This CDR3 has 15 residues. Trimming at V came to 4 bases and at J to 12 bases, leaving 13 bases not matched to a gene. Germline V gives CDR1 KGHDR, CDR2 SFDVKD. Here the CDR3 reads CATSEYGGGVGVQFF. The CDR3 coding sequence is TGTGCCACCAGTGAATACGGGGGGGGGGTTGGTGTGCAGTTCTTC.

This clonotype turned up a few times. V and J are TRBV6-2 or TRBV6-3 and TRBJ1-5; the D is unclear. The CDR3 runs to 13 residues. Per germline, CDR1 MNHEY and CDR2 SVGEGT. The germline V and J ends were trimmed by 5 bases and 5 bases, with 10 bases remaining between them. The CDR3 nucleotides read TGTGCCAGCAGTGGGGAAAGTCATCAGCCCCAGCATTTT. Amino acids: CASSGESHQPQHF.

This clonotype was observed many times. V and J are TRBV5-1 and TRBJ2-7, with D unresolved. V dropped 1 base and J dropped 2 bases, with 10 bases sitting between them. Germline CDR1 SGHRS, CDR2 YFSETQ. The CDR3 loop spans 14 amino acids. The CDR3 loop reads CASSLLEQTYEQYF. The DNA for the CDR3 is TGCGCCAGCAGCTTGCTGGAACAGACCTACGAGCAGTACTTC.

This clonotype has a count of ten or more. The chain combines TRBV19 with TRBJ2-7; D is ambiguous. Germline V gene lookup returns CDR1 LNHDA and CDR2 SQIVND (reference sequence). V was pared by 6 bases and J by 5 bases, with 17 bases between. The CDR3 sequence is 14 residues long. This CDR3 is CASSILLGSDEQYF. The DNA for the CDR3 is TGTGCCAGTAGCATTTTACTGGGTTCGGACGAGCAGTACTTC.

This clonotype was detected many times. Sequence at one end of the junction differs from germline and may be a read error. The DNA for the CDR3 is TGTGCTAGCAGCCCCTCCTTGGGGGAGACCCAGTACTTC. This translates into CASSPSLGETQYF. This chain connects TRBV7-7 to TRBJ2-5, with D uncertain. The CDR3 is made up of 13 amino acids. The germline V gene has CDR1 SSHAT and CDR2 FNYEAQ (reference sequence).